The 30 T cell receptor beta chains below all came from one sample that was sequenced in a study of OX40 agonist ivuxolimab in advanced cancers. Only in-frame clones appear in the TCRdb table, and some are missing; sequencing was by immunoSEQ multiplex PCR. The sample includes over 55,000 clones, roughly 83% of them seen just once. This sample comprised CD4+ or CD8+ T cells sorted from blood, obtained in a trial of the OX40 agonist ivuxolimab. These receptors were obtained from an adult with an advanced solid tumor such as melanoma, head and neck, liver or kidney cancer.

This chain uses TRBV5-4 with TRBJ2-3; D assignment may be TRBD1 or TRBD2 (5 bases each). The CDR3 runs 14 residues. Germline V gene sequence: CDR1 SGHNT, CDR2 YYREEE (reference sequence). V lost 0 bases to trimming and J lost 5 bases, with 10 bases between them. The CDR3 here is CASSLVGTVDTQYF. The CDR3 DNA reads TGTGCCAGCAGCTTGGTCGGGACGGTAGATACGCAGTATTTT.

V gene TRBV18 combines with J gene TRBJ1-2; 8 nucleotides match TRBD1. The CDR3 sequence is 17 residues long. Germline V gene lookup returns CDR1 KGHSH and CDR2 LQKENI. V dropped 3 bases and J dropped 7; count of bases not matched to a gene: 16. As DNA, the CDR3 is TGTGCCAGCTCACCGGTTAACCAGGGGGCCCCGGAAAGTGGCTACACCTTC. Its protein product is CASSPVNQGAPESGYTF.

The count of this clone is one. The chain has TRBV5-4 and TRBJ2-5, with 9 bases that match TRBD2. V shed 0 bases, J shed 2 bases, and the junction held 2 bases outside the gene matches. The CDR3 loop spans 15 amino acids. Germline assignment: CDR1 SGHNT and CDR2 YYREEE (reference sequence). The CDR3 bases are TGTGCCAGCAGCTTGGCTGCGGGGGGGCAAGAGACCCAGTACTTC. This translates into CASSLAAGGQETQYF.

V is TRBV7-9 and J is TRBJ2-7, with TRBD1 matching 10 bases. Germline lookup yields CDR1 SEHNR and CDR2 FQNEAQ (reference sequence). The CDR3 runs 14 residues. The V and J ends lost 0 bases and 6 bases, in that order; junction bases with no gene match: 2. The CDR3 loop is CASSLARDRGEQYF. CDR3 coding DNA: TGTGCCAGCAGCTTAGCCCGGGACAGGGGCGAGCAGTACTTC.

The CDR3 DNA is TGTGCCAGCAGCCCTTCAGGGAACACCGGGGAGCTGTTTTTT. Its protein product is CASSPSGNTGELFF. The J gene is TRBJ2-2, the V gene TRBV6-1, with no clear D. The CDR3 has 14 amino acids. The V end lost 6 bases, the J end lost 1 base, and 9 bases lay between the germline ends. Germline V gene data show CDR1 as MNHNS and CDR2 as SASEGT.

The chain uses TRBV6-5 and TRBJ1-1; D is perhaps TRBD1 (5 bases). CDR3 length: 13 amino acids. V dropped 4 bases and J dropped 5 bases, with 11 bases sitting between them. Germline V lookup: CDR1 MNHEY, CDR2 SVGAGI. CDR3: CASSWERGTEAFF. The CDR3 coding sequence is TGTGCCAGCAGTTGGGAAAGGGGAACTGAAGCTTTCTTT.

This clone was counted between two and nine times. V and J are TRBV6-5 and TRBJ2-3; D perhaps matches TRBD1 (6 bases). Looked up from germline, CDR1 is MNHEY and CDR2 is SVGAGI. The CDR3 sequence is 12 residues long. Trimming removed 4 bases from V and 8 bases from J, with 10 bases in between. The CDR3 bases are TGTGCCAGCAGTTCCCTAGGGGGTACGCAGTATTTT. Encoded protein: CASSSLGGTQYF.

The chain is built from TRBV7-8 and TRBJ2-3, with D hard to call. This CDR3 region has 13 residues. The ends were cut back, 8 bases at V and 0 bases at J, with 9 bases in the middle. Germline CDR1 reads SGHVS; CDR2 reads FQNEAQ. CDR3 loop: CASLSSSTDTQYF. The CDR3 nucleotides read TGTGCCAGCCTGAGCTCTAGCACAGATACGCAGTATTTT.

This chain joins TRBV6-5 and TRBJ2-2; D possibly corresponds to TRBD2 (5 bases). The CDR3 has 15 residues. The V gene's germline CDR1 is MNHEY and CDR2 SVGAGI. V shed 2 bases and J shed 0 bases, with 7 bases lying between them. In DNA, the CDR3 is TGTGCCAGCAGTTACGGGAGTTCGAACACCGGGGAGCTGTTTTTT. This gives the protein CASSYGSSNTGELFF.

The V call is TRBV6-1, the J call TRBJ2-1, with D hard to call. CDR3 size: 12 residues. V shed 2 bases and J shed 12 bases, with 11 bases lying between them. Germline loops: CDR1 MNHNS, CDR2 SASEGT. CDR3 nucleotides: TGTGCCAGCAGTGAAATTAGGGCTATGCAGTTCTTC. It yields the protein CASSEIRAMQFF.

The V and J genes are TRBV19 and TRBJ2-1, with D tentatively TRBD1 (6 bases). The CDR3 has 15 amino acids. Trimming shortened V by 6 bases and J by 1 base, and 13 bases separated the two germline ends. Germline V lookup: CDR1 LNHDA, CDR2 SQIVND (reference sequence). The CDR3 coding sequence is TGTGCCAGTAGCCCAGACAGGCGATCCTACAATGAGCAGTTCTTC. It translates to CASSPDRRSYNEQFF. The variable domain in full, completed from reference TRBV19 and TRBJ2-1, reads DGGITQSPKYLFRKEGQNVTLSCEQNLNHDAMYWYRQDPGQGLRLIYYSQIVNDFQKGDIAEGYSVSREKKESFPLTVTSAQKNPTAFYLCASSPDRRSYNEQFFGPGTRLTVL.

The rearrangement joins TRBV11-1 to TRBJ2-3; D unresolved. Germline-derived CDR1 and CDR2 are SGHAT and FQDESV (reference sequence). The germline V and J ends were trimmed by 5 bases and 3 bases, with 9 bases remaining between them. The CDR3 loop spans 13 amino acids. The CDR3 region has the DNA TGTGCCAGCAGCCGCATAGAAACAGATACGCAGTATTTT. Residues: CASSRIETDTQYF.

The V gene is TRBV6-1, the J gene TRBJ1-3; 8 bases are a match to TRBD1. This CDR3 spans 13 amino acids. After removal of 5 bases from V and 9 bases from J, the junction contained 6 bases not matched to a gene. From germline, CDR1 is MNHNS and CDR2 SASEGT. CDR3 DNA sequence: TGTGCCAGCAGTTCTCAGGGGGCTGGCACCATATATTTT. It specifies CASSSQGAGTIYF.

This rearrangement joins TRBV5-1 to TRBJ2-7; 9 bases map to TRBD2. The germline gives CDR1 SGHRS, CDR2 YFSETQ. Trimming cost V 4 bases and J 9 bases; bases outside gene matches: 11. The CDR3 consists of 14 residues. The CDR3 region is CASSPNRGGAGQYF. The CDR3 DNA follows: TGCGCCAGCAGCCCTAATCGCGGGGGGGCCGGGCAGTACTTC.

This sequence joins TRBV5-4 and TRBJ2-1, with TRBD2 matching 8 bases. CDR1 is SGHNT and CDR2 is YYREEE in the germline V gene (reference sequence). The CDR3 is 15 residues long. The V and J ends lost 3 bases and 6 bases, in that order; junction bases with no gene match: 8. The CDR3 nucleotides are TGTGCCAGCAGCTCCGGGACTAGGACCTCCAATGAGCAGTTCTTC. Amino acid sequence: CASSSGTRTSNEQFF.

The V call is TRBV14, the J call TRBJ1-1; 7 bases fit TRBD1. Germline V gene lookup returns CDR1 SGHDN and CDR2 FVKESK. Germline trimming cut 2 bases from V and 6 bases from J; bases unmatched to any gene: 3. The CDR3 consists of 13 residues. The CDR3 DNA follows: TGTGCCAGCAGCCAATTCAGGGGGGCTGAAGCTTTCTTT. Translation: CASSQFRGAEAFF.

The chain recombines TRBV7-2 with TRBJ1-2, with D uncertain. V shed 4 bases and J shed 5 bases, with 8 bases lying between them. CDR3 length equals 12 residues. Germline V CDR1 and CDR2: SGHTA, FQGNSA. The CDR3: CASSSLGYGYTF. The DNA for the CDR3 is TGTGCCAGCAGCTCCTTGGGGTATGGCTACACCTTC.

This clone was counted between two and nine times. The rearrangement joins TRBV6-6 to TRBJ2-1; D not resolved. Trimming removed 4 bases at V and 6 bases at J, with 4 bases between. This CDR3 has 11 amino acids. CDR1 and CDR2 (germline): MNHNY, SVGAGI (reference sequence). The CDR3 DNA reads TGTGCCAGCAGTTGGCGCAATGAGCAGTTCTTC. It yields the protein CASSWRNEQFF.

The chain recombines TRBV10-3 with TRBJ2-7, with D perhaps TRBD2 (6 bases). Germline assignment: CDR1 ENHRY and CDR2 SYGVKD. This CDR3 has 14 amino acids. V was cut by 4 bases and J by 2 bases, with 12 bases left in between. The CDR3 DNA reads TGTGCCATCAGTGTGGGGGGAATGACCTACGAGCAGTACTTC. Translation: CAISVGGMTYEQYF.

The count of this clone is one. The chain recombines TRBV5-6 with TRBJ2-1; 9 nucleotides line up with TRBD2. There are 16 residues in the CDR3. V shed 4 bases, J shed 4 bases, and the junction held 9 bases outside the gene matches. Germline CDR1 reads SGHDT; CDR2 reads YYEEEE. The CDR3 DNA is TGTGCCAGCAGCGACGAGGGACTAGCAGGTTACAATGAGCAGTTCTTC. This sequence encodes CASSDEGLAGYNEQFF. Based on the CDR3 plus reference TRBV5-6 and TRBJ2-1, the full variable domain is DAGVTQSPTHLIKTRGQQVTLRCSPKSGHDTVSWYQQALGQGPQFIFQYYEEEERQRGNFPDRFSGHQFPNYSSELNVNALLLGDSALYLCASSDEGLAGYNEQFFGPGTRLTVL.

The V call is TRBV7-8, the J call TRBJ1-1; D unresolved. V lost 5 bases to trimming and J lost 5 bases, with 9 bases between them. The CDR3 contains 12 residues. Germline values: CDR1 SGHVS, CDR2 FQNEAQ. Here the CDR3 DNA reads TGTGCCAGCAGCCCCCTGGGGACTGAAGCTTTCTTT. Its protein is CASSPLGTEAFF.

J is TRBJ2-5 and V is TRBV6-6; 10 bases align to TRBD2. Judging by the DNA end, TRBJ2-7 fits better; the J call may be wrong. The CDR3 sequence is 12 residues long. Germline V lookup: CDR1 MNHNY, CDR2 SVGAGI (reference sequence). The CDR3 reads CASDLAGDEQYF. In DNA, the CDR3 is TGTGCCAGCGACCTAGCGGGGGACGAGCAGTACTTC.

The chain links TRBV11-2 to TRBJ2-1; 8 bases are a match to TRBD2. The CDR3 is 15 amino acids. Germline CDR1 and CDR2: SGHAT and FQNNGV. J was trimmed by 8 bases and V by 3 bases; bases with no gene match: 9. CDR3 sequence: CASSLRAGGRYEQFF. The CDR3 DNA reads TGTGCCAGCAGCTTGAGGGCGGGAGGCCGTTATGAGCAGTTCTTC.

This rearrangement joins TRBV7-2 to TRBJ2-7; 11 bases map to TRBD2. The germline V gene encodes CDR1 SGHTA and CDR2 FQGNSA. CDR3 length equals 14 residues. Germline trimming cut 5 bases from V and 2 bases from J; bases unmatched to any gene: 2. As DNA, the CDR3 is TGTGCCAGCAGCAAGACTAGCGGGGCCTACGAGCAGTACTTC. It encodes CASSKTSGAYEQYF.

The rearrangement links TRBV29-1 to TRBJ2-1; D perhaps matches TRBD1 (5 bases). The CDR3 contains 16 residues. Trimming stripped 0 bases from V and 4 bases from J, with 16 bases between. CDR1 and CDR2 (germline): SQVTM, ANQGSEA. This chain's CDR3 is CSVEDLPGRRYNEQFF. In DNA form, the CDR3 reads TGCAGCGTTGAAGATCTTCCAGGGCGTCGTTACAATGAGCAGTTCTTC.

The genes are TRBV30 and TRBJ1-1, with D possibly being TRBD1 (5 bases). The CDR3 consists of 12 residues. Per germline, CDR1 GTSNPN and CDR2 SVGIG (reference sequence). Trimming pared 0 bases from V and 10 bases from J, leaving 12 bases between. The CDR3 DNA sequence: TGTGCCTGGAGTGTACCATTCGGGGCAGCTTTCTTT. Residues: CAWSVPFGAAFF.

The chain has TRBV30 and TRBJ2-2; the D is unclear. Germline assignment: CDR1 GTSNPN and CDR2 SVGIG (reference sequence). This CDR3 has 12 residues. With 8 bases removed from V and 11 bases from J, the gap between germline ends came to 18 bases. CDR3 DNA sequence: TGTGCCCATGGACGGACCGCTCGAGAGCTGTTTTTT. This translates into CAHGRTARELFF.

This chain uses TRBV30 with TRBJ1-1; a weak D match, TRBD1 (5 bases). V dropped 2 bases and J dropped 6 bases, with 19 bases sitting between them. CDR3 length: 15 amino acids. The V gene's germline CDR1 is GTSNPN and CDR2 SVGIG (reference sequence). The DNA for the CDR3 is TGTGCCTGGAGTTCCCCGACCAGGCGGGGGGCTGAAGCTTTCTTT. This encodes CAWSSPTRRGAEAFF.

The chain combines TRBV7-2 with TRBJ2-2; 7 nucleotides line up with TRBD1. The CDR3 is 13 amino acids. CDR1 SGHTA and CDR2 FQGNSA come from the germline V gene. The V gene end was trimmed by 4 bases and the J gene end by 5 bases; junction bases not matched to a gene: 1. The chain's CDR3 is CASSSQGTGELFF. The CDR3 nucleotides read TGTGCCAGCAGCTCACAGGGGACCGGGGAGCTGTTTTTT.

This clone appeared a few times. The chain carries TRBV5-6 and TRBJ1-1, with D tentatively TRBD1 (5 bases). Per the germline V gene, CDR1 is SGHDT and CDR2 is YYEEEE. The CDR3 is 15 amino acids. V was clipped by 1 base and J by 4 bases, with 14 bases between them. Written as DNA, the CDR3 is TGTGCCAGCAGCTTGAGAGGGGTAGGCCCCACTGAAGCTTTCTTT. Translation: CASSLRGVGPTEAFF.